A single T cell receptor (beta chain) is shown here with its context. The length of the CDR3 is 15 residues. Germline values: CDR1 MDHEN, CDR2 SYDVKM. V gave up 6 bases and J gave up 8 bases, with 22 bases separating them. This record belongs to a study of PD-1 blockade in mismatch repair-deficient tumors. Data came from immunoSEQ multiplex PCR; TCRdb stores just in-frame clones and leaves some out. This sample has just under 65,000 clones; approximately 89% occur once, and the top ten carry 11% to 15%. The V and J genes are TRBV28 and TRBJ1-2; D is possibly TRBD1 (5 bases). This TCR was recovered from an adult with mismatch repair-deficient cancer. The source was peripheral blood, collected 52 weeks after starting pembrolizumab. Here the CDR3 DNA reads TGTGCCAGCAGCCTGGGGGGGGAACCTTCTTCGGGCTACACCTTC. Its protein is CASSLGGEPSSGYTF.